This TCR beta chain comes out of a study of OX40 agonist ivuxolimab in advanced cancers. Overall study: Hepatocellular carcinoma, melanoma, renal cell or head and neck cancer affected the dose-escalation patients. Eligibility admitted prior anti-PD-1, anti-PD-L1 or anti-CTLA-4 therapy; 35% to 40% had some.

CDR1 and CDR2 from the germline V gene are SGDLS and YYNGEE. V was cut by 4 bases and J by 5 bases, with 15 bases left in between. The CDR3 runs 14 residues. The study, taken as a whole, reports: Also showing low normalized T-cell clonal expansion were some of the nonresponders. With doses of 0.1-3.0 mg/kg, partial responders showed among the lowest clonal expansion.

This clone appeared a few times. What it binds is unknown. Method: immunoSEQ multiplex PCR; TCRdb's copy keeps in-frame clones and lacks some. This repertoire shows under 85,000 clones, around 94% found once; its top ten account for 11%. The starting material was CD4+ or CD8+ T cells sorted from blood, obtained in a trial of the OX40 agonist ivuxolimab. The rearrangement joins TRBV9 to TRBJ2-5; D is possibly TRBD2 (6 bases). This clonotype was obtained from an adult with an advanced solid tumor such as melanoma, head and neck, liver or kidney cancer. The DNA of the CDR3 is TGTGCCAGCAGCCGGGACTCGCTATTGGAGACCCAGTACTTC. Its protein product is CASSRDSLLETQYF.